The present TCR beta chain was sequenced within a study of shared clonotypes between healthy human individuals. Study overall: Those who served as donors were a couple of women and a few men between the ages of 18 and 49.

The length of the CDR3 is 17 residues. Looked up from germline, CDR1 is SQVTM and CDR2 is ANQGSEA. V was pared by 3 bases and J by 0 bases, with 15 bases between. Using immunoSEQ multiplex PCR, the repertoire was profiled, and TCRdb retains in-frame clones only, with some absent. Of about a million clones listed, approximately 75% are singletons. A split of CD4+ cells into CD45RA+ naive and CD45RA-negative memory subsets was performed. Study-wide points: For sorted subsets, rarefaction showed incomplete sequencing despite large depth. Clonotypes shared by all four sorted-subset donors had higher generation probabilities than non-shared clonotypes.

In the case of this clone: The antigen is not known.

V usage is TRBV29-1 and J usage is TRBJ2-6; either TRBD1 or TRBD2 may supply D (5 bases each). Sequencing used memory CD4+ T cells from PBMCs. Subset here: CD45RA-negative fraction. This sequence originates from a man between 18 and 29 years old in good health. Some clones in this sample may be carry-over from other donors' samples. The CDR3: CSVDTGTGLSGANVLTF. DNA of the CDR3: TGCAGCGTTGATACTGGGACGGGGCTCTCTGGGGCCAACGTCCTGACTTTC.